This T cell receptor (beta chain) is drawn from a study of cytomegalovirus exposure and HLA in healthy donors. The trim removed 6 bases at V and 3 bases at J, leaving 11 bases unmatched. The CDR3 length is 16 residues. Germline assignment: CDR1 MGHDK and CDR2 SYGVNS. The PCR employed 60 Vbeta primers together with 13 Jbeta primers. Generated by immunoSEQ multiplex PCR, the TCRdb table keeps only in-frame clones and is missing some. The data contain about 280,000 clones, approximately 90% of them singletons. This chain joins TRBV25-1 and TRBJ2-5, with 9 bases lining up with TRBD2. This receptor was obtained from a young woman in good health and CMV-seronegative. The sample was PBMCs. The chain's CDR3 is CASRGSGGTLKETQYF. The CDR3 nucleotides are TGTGCCAGCAGGGGCAGCGGGGGGACCTTAAAAGAGACCCAGTACTTC.